This T cell receptor (beta chain) was observed in a study of vaccination and CD4 T cells after COVID-19. Stated treatment: approximately nine-day PBMC culture with coronavirus spike peptide pools or control peptides (ViraFEST assay). Comments on this clonotype: Antigen: not known.

An Oncomine TCR Beta short-read assay was used to sequence the DNA from cultured CD4+ T cells. Using its own MiXCR run on the PCR reads, TCRdb lists one record per CDR3 protein. Among about 11,000 distinct CDR3 sequences, 40% to 55% were seen once, and the ten largest hold 29%. Germline-derived CDR1 and CDR2 are MNHNS and SASEGT. Trimming pared 4 bases from V and 1 base from J, leaving 9 bases between. This CDR3 region has 14 residues. Sequencing was done on a sample of CD4+ T cells from blood, cultured in vitro. This chain links TRBV6-1 with TRBJ2-3, with D possibly TRBD1 on 5 matching bases. This TCR derives from a human donor who had recovered from COVID-19. CDR3 residues: CASSAGQGTDTQYF. The CDR3 coding sequence is TGTGCCAGCAGTGCCGGACAAGGCACAGATACGCAGTATTTT.